Listed here are 29 T cell receptor beta chains from one sample, sequenced in a study of blood T cell repertoires in COVID-19. Using immunoSEQ multiplex PCR, the repertoire was profiled, and TCRdb retains in-frame clones only, with some absent. The sample lists hundreds of thousands of clones; about 88% were seen once. Sequenced material: peripheral blood. Receptors originate from a woman aged 65 to 85 with COVID-19, enrolled during active disease.

The chain combines TRBV7-9 with TRBJ1-3; no firm D call. The germline CDR1 and CDR2 sequences are SEHNR and FQNEAQ (reference sequence). This CDR3 spans 14 amino acids. Trimming removed 1 base at V and 0 bases at J, with 4 bases between. DNA of the CDR3: TGTGCCAGCAGCTTAGATAACTCTGGAAACACCATATATTTT. This translates into CASSLDNSGNTIYF.

This rearrangement joins TRBV3-1 (or the pseudogene TRBV3-2) to TRBJ1-1; D is ambiguous. The V end was cut by 0 bases, the J end by 3 bases, with 8 bases between. The CDR3 is made up of 14 amino acids. Germline V gene data show CDR1 as LGHDT and CDR2 as YNNKEL (reference sequence). CDR3 sequence (DNA): TGTGCCAGCAGCCAAGAGCTACTAGACACTGAAGCTTTCTTT. Encoded protein: CASSQELLDTEAFF.

This clone was detected only once. The chain couples TRBV5-1 to TRBJ1-1, with 10 bases fitting TRBD1. The CDR3 runs to 14 residues. The trim removed 4 bases at V and 3 bases at J, leaving 3 bases unmatched. The germline CDR1 and CDR2 sequences are SGHRS and YFSETQ. The CDR3 nucleotides are TGCGCCAGCAGCCAAGGGACAGGGGACACTGAAGCTTTCTTT. Its translation: CASSQGTGDTEAFF.

This clone was found once. This chain links TRBV10-3 with TRBJ2-3; 10 nucleotides align to TRBD2. The length of the CDR3 is 16 residues. The germline gives CDR1 ENHRY, CDR2 SYGVKD. With 1 base clipped from V and 4 bases from J, the junction kept 5 bases outside the gene matches. Here the CDR3 reads CAISEFGAGGADTQYF. CDR3 bases: TGTGCCATCAGTGAGTTCGGAGCGGGGGGGGCAGATACGCAGTATTTT.

The chain employs TRBV18 and TRBJ2-7; 7 positions match TRBD1. Germline V gene data show CDR1 as KGHSH and CDR2 as LQKENI. V lost 5 bases to trimming and J lost 12 bases; unmatched junction nucleotides: 4. This CDR3 contains 10 residues. In DNA form, the CDR3 reads TGTGCCAGCTCAAAAGGGACAGTGTACTTC. Protein sequence: CASSKGTVYF. The whole variable domain, filled in from reference TRBV18 and TRBJ2-7, reads NAGVMQNPRHLVRRRGQEARLRCSPMKGHSHVYWYRQLPEEGLKFMVYLQKENIIDESGMPKERFSAEFPKEGPSILRIQQVVRGDSAAYFCASSKGTVYFGPGTRLTVT.

The genes are TRBV2 and TRBJ1-2; D call uncertain. Per germline, CDR1 SNHLY and CDR2 FYNNEI. Trimming cost V 5 bases and J 1 base, with 14 bases left between them. There are 15 residues in the CDR3. CDR3 nucleotide sequence: TGTGCCAGCAGTACCTGGGGAGCGGGTAACTATGGCTACACCTTC. Amino acid sequence: CASSTWGAGNYGYTF.

The chain couples TRBV27 to TRBJ1-5; the D gene is possibly TRBD1 (6 bases). CDR3 length equals 18 residues. The V and J ends lost 5 bases and 3 bases respectively, with 23 bases between them. Germline V gives CDR1 MNHEY, CDR2 SMNVEV (reference sequence). CDR3 residues: CASSKTLGTIIINQPQHF. The CDR3 coding sequence is TGTGCCAGCAGTAAAACCTTGGGGACAATTATCATCAATCAGCCCCAGCATTTT.

This rearrangement joins TRBV18 to TRBJ1-6; 11 nucleotides match TRBD1. The CDR3 contains 14 residues. Trimming removed 4 bases from V and 10 bases from J; junction bases left unmatched: 3. CDR1 KGHSH and CDR2 LQKENI come from the germline V gene. The CDR3: CASSQDRGHSPLHF. CDR3 DNA sequence: TGTGCCAGCTCACAGGACAGGGGGCACTCACCCCTCCACTTT. Using reference TRBV18 and TRBJ1-6 for the parts outside the CDR3, the full variable domain is NAGVMQNPRHLVRRRGQEARLRCSPMKGHSHVYWYRQLPEEGLKFMVYLQKENIIDESGMPKERFSAEFPKEGPSILRIQQVVRGDSAAYFCASSQDRGHSPLHFGNGTRLTVT.

The V call is TRBV24-1, the J call TRBJ1-1; no definite D call. The V gene's germline CDR1 is KGHDR and CDR2 SFDVKD. The V end lost 3 bases, the J end lost 0 bases, and 7 bases lay between the germline ends. The length of the CDR3 is 14 residues. The CDR3 here is CATSDRDMNTEAFF. The CDR3, as DNA: TGTGCCACCAGTGATCGCGACATGAACACTGAAGCTTTCTTT.

The chain employs TRBV30 and TRBJ1-2; TRBD1 aligns across 11 bases. Germline-derived CDR1 and CDR2 are GTSNPN and SVGIG (reference sequence). Trimming took 3 bases from V and 5 from J; bases not matched to a gene: 5. The CDR3 loop spans 14 amino acids. CDR3 sequence reads: CAWSPGTGGYGYTF. The CDR3 DNA follows: TGTGCCTGGAGCCCCGGGACAGGGGGGTATGGCTACACCTTC.

The rearrangement joins TRBV7-9 to TRBJ1-5; D ambiguous. The CDR3 length is 14 residues. Germline V gives CDR1 SEHNR, CDR2 FQNEAQ (reference sequence). Between the trimmed V and J ends, which lost 1 base and 6 bases, there was a span of 10 bases. CDR3 sequence reads: CASSLEVSGQPQHF. DNA of the CDR3: TGTGCCAGCAGCTTAGAGGTGTCGGGTCAGCCCCAGCATTTT.

The rearrangement uses TRBV2 and TRBJ2-7, with 7 nucleotides matching TRBD1. The J segment lost 2 bases and the V segment lost 7 bases, leaving 5 bases of the junction unmatched. Germline lookup yields CDR1 SNHLY and CDR2 FYNNEI. There are 13 residues in the CDR3. CDR3 sequence: CASNGQVAYEQYF. The CDR3 DNA follows: TGTGCCAGCAACGGACAGGTGGCCTACGAGCAGTACTTC.

This clone was observed once. This rearrangement joins TRBV2 to TRBJ2-3; D perhaps matches TRBD2 (7 bases). The V end lost 6 bases, the J end lost 2 bases, and 12 bases lay between the germline ends. CDR1 is SNHLY, CDR2 FYNNEI, per germline. The CDR3 length is 14 residues. CDR3: CASRGRGATDTQYF. The DNA of the CDR3 is TGTGCCAGCAGGGGGAGGGGGGCCACAGATACGCAGTATTTT.

The chain has TRBV6-2 or TRBV6-3 and TRBJ1-2; D gene unclear. V was trimmed by 5 bases and J by 3 bases, leaving 10 bases between them. CDR1 is MNHEY and CDR2 is SVGEGT in the germline V gene. The CDR3 loop spans 13 amino acids. The CDR3 reads CASSLTAYYGYTF. The CDR3 DNA reads TGTGCCAGCAGTCTCACAGCTTACTATGGCTACACCTTC.

The chain recombines TRBV4-1 with TRBJ2-5, with TRBD2 matching over 7 bases. The V segment lost 0 bases and the J segment 5 bases; nucleotides outside the gene matches: 9. CDR3 length equals 16 residues. Germline V gene lookup returns CDR1 MGHRA and CDR2 YSYEKL. The CDR3 reads CASSQDPRVGGETQYF. DNA for the CDR3: TGCGCCAGCAGCCAAGATCCTCGGGTCGGGGGGGAGACCCAGTACTTC.

This clone was detected once. The CDR3 spells CASSLLGDIEAFF. The CDR3 nucleotides are TGTGCCAGCAGTTTACTCGGGGACATAGAAGCTTTCTTT. The J gene is TRBJ1-1, the V gene TRBV27, with D perhaps matching TRBD1 (6 bases). The CDR3 sequence is 13 residues long. From germline, CDR1 is MNHEY and CDR2 SMNVEV (reference sequence). The V and J ends lost 2 bases and 8 bases respectively, with 12 bases between them.

This chain links TRBV19 with TRBJ2-7; 7 bases line up with TRBD2. Germline V CDR1 and CDR2: LNHDA, SQIVND (reference sequence). The CDR3 is made up of 14 amino acids. V was pared by 11 bases and J by 0 bases, with 10 bases of the junction left unmatched. In DNA form, the CDR3 reads TGTGCCTCCAGGGAGGGGCCAAACTCCTACGAGCAGTACTTC. This encodes CASREGPNSYEQYF.

The CDR3 reads CASSQGRGGQFF. The CDR3 bases are TGTGCCAGCAGTCAAGGGAGGGGGGGGCAGTTCTTC. V usage is TRBV12-3 or TRBV12-4 and J usage is TRBJ2-1, with D possibly TRBD2 on 7 matching bases. The V end lost 5 bases, the J end lost 12 bases, and 14 bases lay between the germline ends. The CDR3 is 12 residues long.

The rearrangement uses TRBV28 and TRBJ2-3, with 8 bases identical to TRBD2. The CDR3 sequence is 14 residues long. Losses at the gene ends were 6 bases for V and 4 bases for J; bases not matched to a gene: 6. In germline, CDR1 is MDHEN, CDR2 SYDVKM. The CDR3 region has the DNA TGTGCCAGCAGGGGGACTAGTCTCGCAGATACGCAGTATTTT. Amino acid sequence: CASRGTSLADTQYF.

This clone appeared once. The V and J genes are TRBV27 and TRBJ2-1; 7 nucleotides line up with TRBD2. V lost 5 bases to trimming and J lost 12 bases; unmatched junction nucleotides: 13. The CDR3 contains 14 residues. Germline V CDR1 and CDR2: MNHEY, SMNVEV (reference sequence). DNA for the CDR3: TGTGCCAGCAGTCCCAGCGGGGAGCCGACGGCGCAGTTCTTC. This codes for CASSPSGEPTAQFF.

A single count supports this clone. The chain is built from TRBV5-6 and TRBJ2-1; no clear D. CDR1 is SGHDT and CDR2 is YYEEEE in the germline V gene. V lost 1 base and J lost 4, with 6 bases in between. The CDR3 runs 13 residues. This CDR3 reads CASSLFSYNEQFF. DNA of the CDR3: TGTGCCAGCAGCTTGTTTTCTTACAATGAGCAGTTCTTC.

To note about this clone: A read error may account for a junction end that differs from germline. This chain joins TRBV11-2 and TRBJ1-1, with D possibly matching TRBD1 (5 bases). CDR1 is SGHAT and CDR2 is FQNNGV in the germline V gene. The CDR3 is 13 residues long. CDR3 sequence: CASSPQGDTGAFF. For the CDR3, the DNA is TGTGCCAGCAGCCCGCAGGGCGATACTGGAGCTTTCTTT.

V usage is TRBV6-5 and J usage is TRBJ2-2, with D unclear. The V gene lost 7 bases and the J gene lost 5 bases, with 17 bases spanning the gap. Per the germline V gene, CDR1 is MNHEY and CDR2 is SVGAGI. The CDR3 consists of 15 residues. The CDR3 coding sequence is TGTGCCAGCAATCCCTACCAGGCCCCAACCGGGGAGCTGTTTTTT. It yields the protein CASNPYQAPTGELFF.

In DNA, the CDR3 is TGCAGCGTTGACCTGGCAGGGGGAGAGACCCAGTACTTC. The encoded protein is CSVDLAGGETQYF. The genes are TRBV29-1 and TRBJ2-5; TRBD1 matches at 7 bases. This CDR3 is 13 amino acids long. Germline assignment: CDR1 SQVTM and CDR2 ANQGSEA. The V and J ends lost 3 bases and 4 bases, in that order; junction bases with no gene match: 5.

This clone was observed a single time. CDR3 bases: TGTGCCACGTCACTAAGCTCCTACAATGAGCAGTTCTTC. Protein sequence: CATSLSSYNEQFF. This chain connects TRBV7-6 to TRBJ2-1; unclear D gene. The CDR3 extends over 13 amino acids. From germline, CDR1 is SGHVS and CDR2 FNYEAQ. Between the trimmed V and J ends, which lost 10 bases and 0 bases, there was a span of 10 bases. The variable domain in full, completed from reference TRBV7-6 and TRBJ2-1, reads GAGVSQSPRYKVTKRGQDVALRCDPISGHVSLYWYRQALGQGPEFLTYFNYEAQQDKSGLPNDRFSAERPEGSISTLTIQRTEQRDSAMYRCATSLSSYNEQFFGPGTRLTVL.

The table lists this clone with a count of one. The chain is built from TRBV30 and TRBJ1-4; TRBD1 matches at 10 bases. CDR3 size: 15 residues. In germline, CDR1 is GTSNPN, CDR2 SVGIG (reference sequence). J lost 3 bases, V lost 1 base, and 2 bases had no gene match. The CDR3 DNA is TGTGCCTGGAGTGCCGGGACAGGGGCTAATGAAAAACTGTTTTTT. Translating it yields CAWSAGTGANEKLFF.

This clone came up a few times. This chain links TRBV28 with TRBJ1-5, with no clear D. The CDR3 runs to 15 residues. V was trimmed by 6 bases and J by 5 bases, leaving 17 bases between them. CDR1 and CDR2 from the germline V gene are MDHEN and SYDVKM. CDR3 DNA sequence: TGTGCCAGCAGGAGACGGAGCTGGGGAGATCAGCCCCAGCATTTT. This encodes CASRRRSWGDQPQHF.

The J gene is TRBJ1-4, the V gene TRBV3-1 (or the pseudogene TRBV3-2), with 8 bases identical to TRBD1. Germline V gene lookup returns CDR1 LGHDT and CDR2 YNNKEL (reference sequence). The V segment lost 1 base and the J segment 6 bases; nucleotides outside the gene matches: 7. The CDR3 has 16 residues. CDR3 bases: TGTGCCAGCAGCCAAGGCCCGACAGGGGTGTATGAAAAACTGTTTTTT. Residues: CASSQGPTGVYEKLFF.

The chain is built from TRBV18 and TRBJ2-2; a weak D match, TRBD1 (6 bases). The germline CDR1 and CDR2 sequences are KGHSH and LQKENI. The V end was cut by 3 bases, the J end by 3 bases, with 8 bases between. This CDR3 is built from 14 residues. As DNA, the CDR3 is TGTGCCAGCTCACCGGACAGATACACCGGGGAGCTGTTTTTT. Amino acids: CASSPDRYTGELFF.